This T cell receptor beta chain was observed in a study of blood T cell repertoires in COVID-19. Across the study: Specimens from acute and convalescent COVID-19 originated in the United States, Italy and Spain. The analysed material was cDNA or gDNA that came from T cells, B-cell-depleted T cells, or PBMCs.

The V gene lost 4 bases and the J gene lost 0 bases, with 11 bases spanning the gap. Germline loops: CDR1 SGDLS, CDR2 YYNGEE. The CDR3 is 15 residues long. In the study's own analysis: Quantification of nucleated cells was approximated via reference gene primer amplification. Here immunoSEQ multiplex PCR was the method, and the copy in TCRdb shows in-frame clones only, minus some. V and J calls plus clone size are reproduced from that table; the DNA served to infer D and trimming. The sample contains more than 300,000 clones, more than 80% of which appear only once. The chain is built from TRBV9 and TRBJ1-3; D is unresolved. The TCR sequence derives from a man aged 18 to 30 who had recovered from COVID-19. The material sequenced was peripheral blood. CDR3 nucleotide sequence: TGTGCCAGCAGCCCCCGGAGGGACTCTGGAAACACCATATATTTT. Translation: CASSPRRDSGNTIYF.